A single sample is the source of the 29 T cell receptor beta chains below, sequenced in a study of blood T cells in healthy people across ages. A J-beta primer mix and a sample-barcoded 5' primer were used in a second PCR of roughly 6 to 11 cycles. TCRdb called the 5' RACE reads again in MiXCR, with one record for every CDR3 protein. Of hundreds of thousands of distinct CDR3 sequences listed, approximately 53% are singletons. The sample taken for sequencing was blood. All receptors come from an older man in good health.

V is TRBV28 and J is TRBJ2-6; 7 bases fit TRBD1. CDR3 length: 20 residues. Germline CDR1 is MDHEN and CDR2 is SYDVKM. The V segment lost 0 bases and the J segment 1 base; nucleotides outside the gene matches: 12. In nucleotides, the CDR3 is TGTGCCAGCAGTTTATGGATAGGGGGCGTCTACCCTTCTGGGGCCAACGTCCTGACTTTC. Encoded protein: CASSLWIGGVYPSGANVLTF.

J is TRBJ2-3 and V is TRBV27; 14 positions match TRBD2. V lost 3 bases and J lost 7; bases outside the gene matches: 6. The CDR3 is made up of 16 amino acids. Germline V lookup: CDR1 MNHEY, CDR2 SMNVEV (reference sequence). CDR3 nucleotide sequence: TGTGCCAGCAGTTTCCGCGGACTAGCGGGAGGATATACGCAGTATTTT. It codes for CASSFRGLAGGYTQYF.

This clonotype turned up a few times. The rearrangement uses TRBV20-1 and TRBJ1-1, with a weak D call TRBD1 (6 bases). Between the trimmed V and J ends, which lost 3 bases and 1 base, there was a span of 18 bases. This CDR3 has 16 residues. Germline V gives CDR1 DFQATT, CDR2 SNEGSKA (reference sequence). The CDR3, as DNA: TGCAGTGCTAGGGCCACAGGGAGGGGGGCGAACACTGAAGCTTTCTTT. This codes for CSARATGRGANTEAFF.

This chain connects TRBV15 to TRBJ2-1; TRBD2 aligns across 10 bases. After removal of 1 base from V and 4 bases from J, the junction contained 13 bases not matched to a gene. CDR3 length equals 19 residues. Germline CDR1 and CDR2: LNHNV and YYDKDF (reference sequence). The CDR3 region is CATSRVAGSGRVIYNEQFF. The CDR3 bases are TGTGCCACCAGCAGAGTGGCGGGGAGCGGGAGGGTGATATACAATGAGCAGTTCTTC.

The rearrangement uses TRBV7-8 and TRBJ2-1, with TRBD2 identical over 13 bases. Germline V gene sequence: CDR1 SGHVS, CDR2 FQNEAQ. The CDR3 runs to 18 residues. The junction had 13 bases not matched to a gene; V was cut back by 7 bases and J by 4 bases. The DNA for the CDR3 is TGTGCCAGCATGATAGGACTAGCGGGAGCTAGAGAATACAATGAGCAGTTCTTC. Translated: CASMIGLAGAREYNEQFF.

V usage is TRBV24-1 and J usage is TRBJ2-7, with TRBD2 matching 7 bases. V was clipped by 3 bases and J by 1 base; unmatched bases: 2. The CDR3 contains 14 residues. Germline CDR1 reads KGHDR; CDR2 reads SFDVKD. CDR3 protein: CATSDPGRSYEQYF. DNA of the CDR3: TGTGCCACCAGTGATCCCGGGAGGTCCTACGAGCAGTACTTC.

The V gene is TRBV5-1, the J gene TRBJ2-5; 9 nucleotides agree with TRBD1. This CDR3 is 16 amino acids long. The germline CDR1 and CDR2 sequences are SGHRS and YFSETQ. V was clipped by 4 bases and J by 2 bases; unmatched bases: 9. In nucleotides, the CDR3 is TGCGCCAGCAGCCCAACAGGGACAGGGAGACAAGAGACCCAGTACTTC. Amino acids: CASSPTGTGRQETQYF.

This chain joins TRBV7-3 and TRBJ2-3, with D perhaps TRBD1 or TRBD2 (6 bases each). This CDR3 has 14 residues. Trimming removed 6 bases at V and 6 bases at J, with 16 bases between. Germline-derived CDR1 and CDR2 are SGHTA and FQGTGA. In DNA, the CDR3 is TGTGCCAGCAGGGAGGGGGGATCGGGGGATACGCAGTATTTT. It codes for CASREGGSGDTQYF.

This clonotype was picked up a small number of times. V gene TRBV6-5 combines with J gene TRBJ2-7, with TRBD2 matching 8 bases. In germline, CDR1 is MNHEY, CDR2 SVGAGI. This CDR3 is built from 14 residues. Germline trimming cut 4 bases from V and 1 base from J; bases unmatched to any gene: 3. The CDR3 DNA reads TGTGCCAGCAGTTCTCTAGCGGGTTCCTACGAGCAGTACTTC. It yields the protein CASSSLAGSYEQYF.

This clonotype was detected ten times or more. CDR3 in amino acids: CASSPRDSTYEQYF. The CDR3, as DNA: TGTGCCAGCAGCCCCCGGGACTCCACCTACGAGCAGTACTTC. The V gene is TRBV4-2, the J gene TRBJ2-7, with D possibly matching TRBD2 (6 bases). Germline V CDR1 and CDR2: LGHNA, YNFKEQ. This CDR3 spans 14 amino acids. The V end lost 4 bases, the J end lost 2 bases, and 12 bases lay between the germline ends.

The chain combines TRBV5-6 with TRBJ2-7, with TRBD2 matching over 11 bases. V trimming: 2 bases; J trimming: 2 bases; junction bases outside the gene matches: 6. The CDR3 is made up of 16 amino acids. Germline assignment: CDR1 SGHDT and CDR2 YYEEEE. CDR3 in DNA: TGTGCCAGCAGCTTAGGACTAGCGGGCTCTACCTACGAGCAGTACTTC. Its translation is CASSLGLAGSTYEQYF.

This clonotype was detected once. Germline and junction disagree at one end, which may indicate a read error. This chain connects TRBV5-1 to TRBJ2-5; 12 bases align to TRBD2. This CDR3 is built from 15 residues. From germline, CDR1 is SGHRS and CDR2 YFSETQ. The CDR3 is CASSRLAGAVEAQYF. CDR3 DNA: TGCGCCAGCAGTCGACTAGCGGGAGCGGTAGAGGCCCAGTACTTC.

This clonotype was observed a single time. This chain uses TRBV7-6 with TRBJ2-3; D is undetermined. The V and J ends lost 4 bases and 14 bases respectively, with 31 bases between them. The CDR3 loop spans 17 amino acids. Germline CDR1 reads SGHVS; CDR2 reads FNYEAQ. CDR3 loop: CASSSAKTVLGRRYAYF. The DNA for the CDR3 is TGTGCCAGCAGCTCGGCCAAAACGGTCTTAGGTAGGAGATACGCGTATTTT.

This clonotype has just one count. J is TRBJ2-1 and V is TRBV5-1; a possible D gene is TRBD1 (6 bases). There are 15 residues in the CDR3. The germline CDR1 and CDR2 sequences are SGHRS and YFSETQ. Trimming stripped 4 bases from V and 10 bases from J, with 21 bases between. CDR3 sequence: CASSLNAGTTSEQFF. The CDR3 DNA follows: TGCGCCAGCAGCCTAAACGCCGGGACAACTTCCGAGCAGTTCTTC.

J is TRBJ1-5 and V is TRBV12-3 or TRBV12-4; D remains unclear. Trimming stripped 4 bases from V and 0 bases from J, with 16 bases between. There are 17 residues in the CDR3. The DNA for the CDR3 is TGTGCCAGCAGTTATGTGGGAGGGCTTAATAGCAATCAGCCCCAGCATTTT. Translated: CASSYVGGLNSNQPQHF.

The sample holds a few counts of this clonotype. The V and J genes are TRBV4-1 and TRBJ1-2; D is perhaps TRBD1 (6 bases). This CDR3 contains 12 residues. Germline CDR1 and CDR2: MGHRA and YSYEKL. Trimming cost V 5 bases and J 4 bases, with 8 bases left between them. CDR3 sequence reads: CASSGQLYGYTF. CDR3 DNA: TGCGCCAGCAGCGGACAGCTCTATGGCTACACCTTC.

The chain recombines TRBV10-3 with TRBJ2-2; possibly TRBD1 or TRBD2 for D (5 bases each). Trimming stripped 4 bases from V and 3 bases from J, with 9 bases between. Germline-derived CDR1 and CDR2 are ENHRY and SYGVKD. This CDR3 contains 14 residues. The CDR3 region is CAISAGGDTGELFF. The DNA for the CDR3 is TGTGCCATCAGTGCTGGGGGTGACACCGGGGAGCTGTTTTTT.

This clonotype was picked up a small number of times. The chain employs TRBV7-9 and TRBJ1-6, with D maybe TRBD1 (6 bases). The CDR3 loop spans 14 amino acids. Deletions cut 2 bases from V and 9 bases from J, with 11 bases between. Germline loops: CDR1 SEHNR, CDR2 FQNEAQ (reference sequence). The CDR3 loop is CASSLNREGSPLHF. The CDR3 DNA reads as TGTGCCAGCAGCTTAAACAGGGAAGGTTCACCCCTCCACTTT.

The chain carries TRBV7-9 and TRBJ1-5; tentative D call: TRBD1 (5 bases). The CDR3 consists of 14 residues. Trimming removed 7 bases at V and 0 bases at J, with 10 bases between. Germline V gene lookup returns CDR1 SEHNR and CDR2 FQNEAQ (reference sequence). For the CDR3, the DNA is TGTGCCAGCATCCGGGACGGTAGCAATCAGCCCCAGCATTTT. Its protein is CASIRDGSNQPQHF.

The chain combines TRBV7-2 with TRBJ2-6, with a weak D call TRBD1 (5 bases). Germline CDR1 SGHTA, CDR2 FQGNSA. The CDR3 extends over 15 amino acids. The V end was cut by 6 bases, the J end by 3 bases, with 12 bases between. CDR3 nucleotide sequence: TGTGCCAGCAGTCCTCAGGGTGGTGGGGCCAACGTCCTGACTTTC. Its protein product is CASSPQGGGANVLTF.

The CDR3 sequence: CASSGRAQNPYEQYF. CDR3 DNA sequence: TGTGCCAGCAGTGGCAGGGCCCAAAATCCCTACGAGCAGTACTTC. This rearrangement joins TRBV25-1 to TRBJ2-5, with D perhaps matching TRBD1 (5 bases). The closer fit of TRBJ2-7 to the DNA end suggests the J call may be wrong. In germline, CDR1 is MGHDK, CDR2 SYGVNS. The CDR3 has 15 amino acids.

This sequence joins TRBV3-1 and TRBJ2-7, with 7 positions matching TRBD2. CDR1 is LGHDT, CDR2 YNNKEL, per germline (reference sequence). CDR3 length equals 15 residues. Trimming took 3 bases from V and 2 from J; bases not matched to a gene: 7. The CDR3 spells CASSHRGRVAYEQYF. In nucleotides, the CDR3 is TGTGCCAGCAGCCACCGAGGGAGGGTCGCCTACGAGCAGTACTTC.

Only a few counts were recorded for this clonotype. The V gene is TRBV10-3, the J gene TRBJ2-7; 8 bases are shared with TRBD1. The J segment lost 5 bases and the V segment lost 2 bases, leaving 14 bases of the junction unmatched. This CDR3 has 17 residues. Germline lookup yields CDR1 ENHRY and CDR2 SYGVKD. The CDR3 loop reads CAISETPAGTGIDEQYF. DNA of the CDR3: TGTGCCATCAGTGAGACCCCGGCCGGGACAGGAATTGACGAGCAGTACTTC.

This clonotype showed up just a few times. The V gene is TRBV24-1, the J gene TRBJ1-2; D unclear. Per germline, CDR1 KGHDR and CDR2 SFDVKD. This CDR3 comprises 12 residues. Trimming stripped 9 bases from V and 5 bases from J, with 12 bases between. The DNA for the CDR3 is TGTGCCACCTCCGGGATAGGGTATGGCTACACCTTC. It yields the protein CATSGIGYGYTF.

The chain couples TRBV6-6 to TRBJ2-1; possibly TRBD1 or TRBD2 for D (5 bases each). Trimming removed 4 bases at V and 7 bases at J, with 14 bases between. The CDR3 spans 14 residues. Germline values: CDR1 MNHNY, CDR2 SVGAGI (reference sequence). CDR3 in amino acids: CASSFDSGGNEQFF. CDR3 DNA: TGTGCCAGCAGTTTCGACAGTGGAGGTAATGAGCAGTTCTTC.

The chain links TRBV7-9 to TRBJ2-7, with 13 bases aligning to TRBD2. The CDR3 loop spans 16 amino acids. V trimming: 5 bases; J trimming: 0 bases; junction bases outside the gene matches: 4. Germline CDR1 SEHNR, CDR2 FQNEAQ (reference sequence). The CDR3, as DNA: TGTGCCAGCAGCAATAGGACTAGCGGGAGCTCCTACGAGCAGTACTTC. Translation gives CASSNRTSGSSYEQYF.

This clonotype was found a few times. This chain links TRBV12-3 or TRBV12-4 with TRBJ2-5; weak D call: TRBD2 (6 bases). The V and J ends lost 5 bases and 4 bases respectively, with 20 bases between them. The CDR3 is 16 amino acids. The CDR3 here is CASSPLFGGAGETQYF. DNA of the CDR3: TGTGCCAGCAGTCCCCTTTTTGGGGGAGCGGGAGAGACCCAGTACTTC.

The sample holds one count of this clonotype. The chain joins TRBV12-3 or TRBV12-4 to TRBJ2-7, with a tentative D call TRBD2 (6 bases). TRBJ2-4 matches the DNA end more closely, so the J call is doubtful. This CDR3 has 12 amino acids. Here the CDR3 DNA reads TGTGCGACCGGGCGGGACTCGAACATTCAGTACTTC. This gives the protein CATGRDSNIQYF.

The chain combines TRBV7-2 with TRBJ1-6, with 7 bases fitting TRBD1. Unmatched junction bases numbered 12, after V lost 3 bases and J lost 13 bases. Germline CDR1 and CDR2: SGHTA and FQGNSA. This CDR3 is built from 15 residues. CDR3 DNA: TGTGCCAGCAGCTTCTTCGGACAGGCCTTGTCGCCCCTCCACTTT. Amino acids: CASSFFGQALSPLHF.